Each of the 8 T cell receptor beta chains below was sequenced from the same sample in a study of OX40 agonist ivuxolimab in advanced cancers. The repertoire was sequenced with immunoSEQ multiplex PCR; TCRdb's copy has only in-frame clones and lacks some. The sample includes 35,000 or so clones, about 80% seen only once; the top ten take 20% to 25%. The sample here was CD4+ or CD8+ T cells sorted from blood, taken in a trial of the OX40 agonist ivuxolimab. Every receptor here comes from an adult with an advanced solid tumor such as melanoma, head and neck, liver or kidney cancer.

This clone appeared once. The chain joins TRBV6-6 to TRBJ1-3; 7 positions agree with TRBD1. The CDR3 is 12 amino acids. Germline V lookup: CDR1 MNHNY, CDR2 SVGAGI (reference sequence). The J segment lost 12 bases and the V segment lost 5 bases, leaving 7 bases of the junction unmatched. The DNA for the CDR3 is TGTGCCAGCAGTCGGGACAGTCTGCTCATATATTTT. Translation gives CASSRDSLLIYF.

The rearrangement joins TRBV28 to TRBJ2-3, with D possibly TRBD1 on 6 matching bases. The CDR3 spans 17 residues. The ends were cut back, 4 bases at V and 0 bases at J, with 17 bases in the middle. Germline V gene data show CDR1 as MDHEN and CDR2 as SYDVKM. This CDR3 reads CASSSPTGLASTDTQYF. DNA for the CDR3: TGTGCCAGCAGTTCGCCCACAGGGTTAGCTAGCACAGATACGCAGTATTTT.

This clone was counted only a few times. The gene calls are TRBV4-3 and TRBJ2-1, with TRBD1 matching over 9 bases. CDR1 and CDR2 (germline): LGHNA, YSLEER. The CDR3 is made up of 14 amino acids. J lost 8 bases, V lost 4 bases, and 6 bases had no gene match. This chain's CDR3 is CASSPGTGSHEQFF. CDR3 bases: TGCGCCAGCAGCCCGGGGACAGGGTCTCATGAGCAGTTCTTC.

This sequence joins TRBV6-6 and TRBJ2-7; D possibly corresponds to TRBD1 (5 bases). CDR3 length: 13 residues. Trimming removed 4 bases from V and 1 base from J, with 8 bases in between. The germline gives CDR1 MNHNY, CDR2 SVGAGI (reference sequence). CDR3 protein: CASSFRQSYEQYF. CDR3 sequence (DNA): TGTGCCAGCAGTTTTAGACAGTCCTACGAGCAGTACTTC.

V is TRBV27 and J is TRBJ1-1; TRBD1 agrees at 7 bases. Germline CDR1 and CDR2: MNHEY and SMNVEV (reference sequence). The CDR3 runs to 15 residues. The V segment lost 6 bases and the J segment 0 bases; nucleotides outside the gene matches: 7. The CDR3 coding sequence is TGTGCCAGCAGCCGAGCAGGGGGTCTGAACACTGAAGCTTTCTTT. Residues: CASSRAGGLNTEAFF.

This chain links TRBV6-5 with TRBJ2-2; D remains unclear. The CDR3 sequence is 14 residues long. V lost 0 bases to trimming and J lost 6 bases, with 8 bases between them. Looked up from germline, CDR1 is MNHEY and CDR2 is SVGAGI. This CDR3 reads CASSYSVFPGELFF. CDR3 nucleotide sequence: TGTGCCAGCAGTTACTCGGTCTTCCCCGGGGAGCTGTTTTTT.

This chain joins TRBV5-4 and TRBJ2-5; a weak D match, TRBD2 (6 bases). The CDR3 totals 15 residues. The germline V gene encodes CDR1 SGHNT and CDR2 YYREEE (reference sequence). Trimming pared 4 bases from V and 5 bases from J, leaving 18 bases between. This CDR3 reads CASSERAPRVETQYF. CDR3 DNA sequence: TGTGCCAGCAGCGAGCGGGCGCCAAGGGTGGAGACCCAGTACTTC.

This clone was recorded a few times. The chain carries TRBV28 and TRBJ2-5; 13 nucleotides align to TRBD2. V lost 3 bases, J lost 4 bases, and 8 bases stayed unmatched. The germline CDR1 and CDR2 sequences are MDHEN and SYDVKM. This CDR3 region has 17 residues. CDR3: CASSFPLAGGPGETQYF. The CDR3 region has the DNA TGTGCCAGCAGTTTCCCACTAGCGGGGGGGCCAGGAGAGACCCAGTACTTC. The whole variable domain, remainder taken from reference TRBV28 and TRBJ2-5, is DVKVTQSSRYLVKRTGEKVFLECVQDMDHENMFWYRQDPGLGLRLIYFSYDVKMKEKGDIPEGYSVSREKKERFSLILESASTNQTSMYLCASSFPLAGGPGETQYFGPGTRLLVL.